A selection of T cell receptor beta chains follows, all from one sample in a study of cytomegalovirus exposure and HLA in healthy donors. Assay: immunoSEQ multiplex PCR; the TCRdb copy retains only in-frame clones and omits some. In the table there are roughly 100,000 clones, approximately 87% of which are singletons. What was sequenced was PBMCs. The receptors originated from a man aged 40-49 years in good health and CMV-seronegative. The CDR3 runs from the conserved cysteine through the conserved F or W. The order of the fields is clone size, D gene, CDR3 length, V gene, J gene, CDR3 protein, CDR3 DNA. A D gene is named only where the DNA matches it firmly. Clone size is shown for a subset of rows, as once, few, many or a class of expanded clone.

clone size: NA; D gene: TRBD2; CDR3 length: 20; V gene: TRBV9; J gene: TRBJ2-6; CDR3 protein: CASSVLRLAGDSSGANVLTF; CDR3 DNA: TGTGCCAGCAGCGTCCTGAGACTAGCGGGGGACAGCTCTGGGGCCAACGTCCTGACTTTC
clone size: once; D gene: TRBD1; CDR3 length: 15; V gene: TRBV15; J gene: TRBJ1-3; CDR3 protein: CATSRRQGTGNTIYF; CDR3 DNA: TGTGCCACCAGCAGACGACAGGGGACAGGAAACACCATATATTTT
clone size: NA; D gene: NA; CDR3 length: 14; V gene: TRBV6-1; J gene: TRBJ2-2; CDR3 protein: CASSPPWETGELFF; CDR3 DNA: TGTGCCAGCAGTCCTCCTTGGGAGACCGGGGAGCTGTTTTTT
clone size: NA; D gene: NA; CDR3 length: 16; V gene: TRBV27; J gene: TRBJ2-7; CDR3 protein: CASSPRPGQRTYEQYF; CDR3 DNA: TGTGCCAGCAGTCCAAGGCCGGGACAAAGAACCTACGAGCAGTACTTC
clone size: once; D gene: TRBD2; CDR3 length: 14; V gene: TRBV5-6; J gene: TRBJ2-7; CDR3 protein: CASSITSGLYEQYF; CDR3 DNA: TGTGCCAGCAGCATCACTAGCGGACTGTACGAGCAGTACTTC
clone size: NA; D gene: NA; CDR3 length: 16; V gene: TRBV5-4; J gene: TRBJ1-1; CDR3 protein: CASSAIPRGYRTEAFF; CDR3 DNA: TGTGCCAGCAGCGCAATCCCGCGGGGATATCGAACTGAAGCTTTCTTT
clone size: NA; D gene: TRBD2; CDR3 length: 18; V gene: TRBV7-3; J gene: TRBJ2-5; CDR3 protein: CASSLKGLAGGAGETQYF; CDR3 DNA: TGTGCCAGCAGCTTAAAGGGACTAGCGGGGGGTGCCGGAGAGACCCAGTACTTC
clone size: NA; D gene: NA; CDR3 length: 14; V gene: TRBV5-4; J gene: TRBJ2-7; CDR3 protein: CASEREGHSYEQYF; CDR3 DNA: TGTGCCAGTGAACGCGAGGGACACTCCTACGAGCAGTACTTC
clone size: NA; D gene: NA; CDR3 length: 14; V gene: TRBV5-1; J gene: TRBJ2-7; CDR3 protein: CASSLVGGGYEQYF; CDR3 DNA: TGCGCCAGCAGCTTGGTAGGTGGCGGCTACGAGCAGTACTTC
clone size: NA; D gene: TRBD1; CDR3 length: 12; V gene: TRBV29-1; J gene: TRBJ1-2; CDR3 protein: CSVEGQGNGYTF; CDR3 DNA: TGCAGCGTTGAGGGACAGGGTAATGGCTACACCTTC
clone size: NA; D gene: NA; CDR3 length: 14; V gene: TRBV6-5; J gene: TRBJ2-3; CDR3 protein: CASSYRLHTDTQYF; CDR3 DNA: TGTGCCAGCAGTTATAGACTTCACACAGATACGCAGTATTTT
clone size: NA; D gene: NA; CDR3 length: 16; V gene: TRBV6-1; J gene: TRBJ2-1; CDR3 protein: CASSEWGLGENNEQFF; CDR3 DNA: TGTGCCAGCAGTGAATGGGGACTGGGGGAGAACAATGAGCAGTTCTTC
clone size: NA; D gene: NA; CDR3 length: 14; V gene: TRBV18; J gene: TRBJ1-1; CDR3 protein: CASSRSGGGTEAFF; CDR3 DNA: TGTGCCAGCTCACGGTCGGGGGGAGGCACTGAAGCTTTCTTT
clone size: NA; D gene: TRBD2; CDR3 length: 15; V gene: TRBV5-1; J gene: TRBJ2-7; CDR3 protein: CASSLVAGGTYEQYF; CDR3 DNA: TGCGCCAGCAGCTTGGTAGCGGGGGGAACCTACGAGCAGTACTTC
clone size: NA; D gene: TRBD1; CDR3 length: 16; V gene: TRBV4-2; J gene: TRBJ2-1; CDR3 protein: CASSQEWTGGYNEQFF; CDR3 DNA: TGTGCCAGCAGCCAAGAATGGACAGGGGGCTACAATGAGCAGTTCTTC
clone size: NA; D gene: NA; CDR3 length: 15; V gene: TRBV6-6; J gene: TRBJ1-2; CDR3 protein: CASSYGDGESGGYTF; CDR3 DNA: TGTGCCAGCAGTTATGGCGACGGGGAGTCGGGGGGCTACACCTTC
clone size: NA; D gene: TRBD1; CDR3 length: 15; V gene: TRBV5-1; J gene: TRBJ1-2; CDR3 protein: CASSSTRQGADGYTF; CDR3 DNA: TGCGCCAGCAGCTCTACGAGGCAGGGGGCGGATGGCTACACCTTC
clone size: once; D gene: NA; CDR3 length: 14; V gene: TRBV6-5; J gene: TRBJ1-5; CDR3 protein: CASSYRREGQPQHF; CDR3 DNA: TGTGCCAGCAGTTACCGCCGGGAGGGTCAGCCCCAGCATTTT
clone size: NA; D gene: TRBD1; CDR3 length: 15; V gene: TRBV6-6; J gene: TRBJ1-2; CDR3 protein: CASSYSADRGSGYTF; CDR3 DNA: TGTGCCAGCAGTTACTCGGCCGACAGGGGAAGTGGCTACACCTTC
clone size: NA; D gene: TRBD1; CDR3 length: 15; V gene: TRBV6-5; J gene: TRBJ1-5; CDR3 protein: CASSSQGARDQPQHF; CDR3 DNA: TGTGCCAGCAGTTCACAGGGGGCTCGTGATCAGCCCCAGCATTTT
clone size: NA; D gene: TRBD1; CDR3 length: 18; V gene: TRBV12-5; J gene: TRBJ2-7; CDR3 protein: CASGWIPDGTGSSYEQYF; CDR3 DNA: TGTGCTAGTGGTTGGATCCCGGATGGGACAGGATCTTCCTACGAGCAGTACTTC